This T cell receptor (beta chain) derives from a study of post-analysis software for immune sequencing data. For the study at large: Relapsing-remitting, secondary progressive and progressive-relapsing multiple sclerosis courses were included. General observations from the study: Controls significantly exceeded multiple sclerosis patients in normalized Chao1 diversity. The five TRBV segments detected at higher frequency in patients than in controls included TRBV5-6, TRBV5-1 and TRBV20-1.

A word on this clonotype: Its cognate antigen is unknown.

Unique molecular identifiers tagged the TCR beta cDNA libraries. T cells, about 0.9 to 11 million of them, yielded some 500,000 cDNA molecules. Each CDR3 protein is one row after TCRdb ran MiXCR on the PCR reads. The table includes hundreds of thousands of distinct CDR3 sequences, approximately 53% detected once. CDR1 and CDR2 from the germline V gene are DFQATT and SNEGSKA (reference sequence). The CDR3 is 14 amino acids. The sample was blood. The chain recombines TRBV20-1 with TRBJ2-3, with D tentatively TRBD1 (5 bases). TRBJ1-5 matches the DNA end more closely, so the J call is doubtful. The sequence was obtained from a girl between 10 and 17 years old with multiple sclerosis. As DNA, the CDR3 is TGCAGTGCCGACCCGGCCGGGGGTGGTCAGCCCCAGCATTTT. Translating gives CSADPAGGGQPQHF.